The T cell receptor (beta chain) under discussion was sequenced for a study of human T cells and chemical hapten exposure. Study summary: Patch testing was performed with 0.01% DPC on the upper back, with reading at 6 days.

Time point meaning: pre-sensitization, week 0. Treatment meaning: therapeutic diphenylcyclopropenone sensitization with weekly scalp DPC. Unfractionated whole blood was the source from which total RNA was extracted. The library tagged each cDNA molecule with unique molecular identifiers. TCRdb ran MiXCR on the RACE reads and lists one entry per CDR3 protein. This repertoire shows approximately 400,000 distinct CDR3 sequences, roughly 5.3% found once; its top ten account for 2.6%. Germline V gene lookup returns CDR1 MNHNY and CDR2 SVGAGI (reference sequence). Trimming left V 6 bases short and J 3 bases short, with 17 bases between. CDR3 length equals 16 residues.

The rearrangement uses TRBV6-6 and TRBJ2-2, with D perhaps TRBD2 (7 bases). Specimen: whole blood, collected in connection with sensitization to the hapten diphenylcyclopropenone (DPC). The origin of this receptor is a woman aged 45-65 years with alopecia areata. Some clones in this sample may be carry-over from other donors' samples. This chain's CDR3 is CASSSARGGDTGELFF. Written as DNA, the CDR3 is TGTGCCAGCAGCTCCGCTCGAGGGGGGGACACCGGGGAGCTGTTTTTT.